A single sample is the source of the 6 T cell receptor beta chains below, sequenced in a study of blood T cell repertoires in COVID-19. Clones were read by immunoSEQ multiplex PCR, and TCRdb kept only the in-frame ones, dropping some. This sample carries under 200,000 clones, approximately 79% of them seen once, and the ten largest clones take 5.2%. The sequenced sample was PBMCs or T cells enriched from blood (not recorded which). These receptors all come from a woman aged 60-75 years with acute COVID-19.

A few counts support this clone. The chain uses TRBV6-6 and TRBJ1-2; the match to TRBD1 covers 10 bases. Trimming at V came to 5 bases and at J to 5 bases, leaving 8 bases not matched to a gene. CDR3 size: 15 residues. Germline values: CDR1 MNHNY, CDR2 SVGAGI (reference sequence). The CDR3 is CASSSRQGAVYGYTF. In nucleotides, the CDR3 is TGTGCCAGCAGTAGTCGACAGGGGGCCGTATATGGCTACACCTTC.

The chain couples TRBV12-3 or TRBV12-4 to TRBJ1-1, with TRBD1 as a possible D gene (5 bases). The CDR3 is made up of 13 amino acids. V gave up 4 bases and J gave up 11 bases, with 17 bases separating them. In DNA form, the CDR3 reads TGTGCCAGCAGTTGGAAGGAGGACACTAGCGCTTTCTTT. This gives the protein CASSWKEDTSAFF.

The chain employs TRBV6-5 and TRBJ2-1, with 8 bases aligning to TRBD1. This CDR3 has 16 residues. The V segment lost 2 bases and the J segment 7 bases; nucleotides outside the gene matches: 10. Germline loops: CDR1 MNHEY, CDR2 SVGAGI. Written as DNA, the CDR3 is TGTGCCAGCAGTTACCCACAAGCAGGGGGCTCGAATGAGCAGTTCTTC. The encoded protein is CASSYPQAGGSNEQFF.

The chain couples TRBV7-2 to TRBJ1-6; D is ambiguous. CDR1 is SGHTA and CDR2 is FQGNSA in the germline V gene. This CDR3 is built from 12 residues. V was cut by 2 bases and J by 9 bases, with 5 bases left in between. CDR3 bases: TGTGCCAGCAGCTTACTAGGTTCACCCCTCCACTTT. It yields the protein CASSLLGSPLHF. Looking up the rest from reference TRBV7-2 and TRBJ1-6 gives the full variable domain: GAGVSQSPSNKVTEKGKDVELRCDPISGHTALYWYRQSLGQGLEFLIYFQGNSAPDKSGLPSDRFSAERTGGSVSTLTIQRTQQEDSAVYLCASSLLGSPLHFGNGTRLTVT.

The chain employs TRBV5-4 and TRBJ2-3, with TRBD2 matching 15 bases. Germline CDR1 and CDR2: SGHNT and YYREEE (reference sequence). The CDR3 is 16 amino acids. V lost 3 bases to trimming and J lost 8 bases; unmatched junction nucleotides: 7. CDR3 DNA sequence: TGTGCCAGCAGCTCGGGACTAGCGGGGGGATTCGGTACGCAGTATTTT. It codes for CASSSGLAGGFGTQYF. Drawing the rest from reference TRBV5-4 and TRBJ2-3, the complete variable domain is ETGVTQSPTHLIKTRGQQVTLRCSSQSGHNTVSWYQQALGQGPQFIFQYYREEENGRGNFPPRFSGLQFPNYSSELNVNALELDDSALYLCASSSGLAGGFGTQYFGPGTRLTVL.

This chain uses TRBV7-2 with TRBJ2-1; D is unclear. CDR3 length equals 12 residues. The V end was cut by 1 base, the J end by 9 bases, with 7 bases between. The V gene's germline CDR1 is SGHTA and CDR2 FQGNSA. Written as DNA, the CDR3 is TGTGCCAGCAGCTTAGAATTTCTTGAGCAGTTCTTC. It yields the protein CASSLEFLEQFF.